Each of the 13 T cell receptor beta chains below was sequenced from the same sample in a study of control samples from healthy donors and cancer patients. Repertoires were generated with immunoSEQ multiplex PCR, while TCRdb's copy carries only in-frame clones and drops some. The sample consists of 170,000 or so clones, approximately 95% of them appearing once. Input material: blood. The source is a man in his late teens or twenties in good health.

The V call is TRBV9, the J call TRBJ2-3; D is ambiguous. With 2 bases removed from V and 2 bases from J, the gap between germline ends came to 9 bases. This CDR3 comprises 14 residues. Looked up from germline, CDR1 is SGDLS and CDR2 is YYNGEE. The CDR3 nucleotides are TGTGCCAGCAGCGTCTCCGGGTCCACAGATACGCAGTATTTT. This translates into CASSVSGSTDTQYF. The full variable domain, its missing parts supplied by reference TRBV9 and TRBJ2-3, is DSGVTQTPKHLITATGQRVTLRCSPRSGDLSVYWYQQSLDQGLQFLIQYYNGEERAKGNILERFSAQQFPDLHSELNLSSLELGDSALYFCASSVSGSTDTQYFGPGTRLTVL.

The genes are TRBV10-1 and TRBJ2-7, with 8 bases identical to TRBD2. V dropped 6 bases and J dropped 7; count of bases not matched to a gene: 8. The germline V gene encodes CDR1 WNHNN and CDR2 SYGVQD (reference sequence). CDR3 length equals 13 residues. The CDR3 sequence is CASSGTSLGEQYF. DNA for the CDR3: TGCGCCAGCAGCGGGACTAGTCTTGGGGAGCAGTACTTC.

This clone was picked up one time. This sequence joins TRBV28 and TRBJ1-2; TRBD1 aligns across 7 bases. The CDR3 extends over 14 amino acids. V lost 8 bases, J lost 4 bases, and 10 bases stayed unmatched. Germline V gene lookup returns CDR1 MDHEN and CDR2 SYDVKM. The CDR3 sequence: CASVHRDRVYGYTF. DNA of the CDR3: TGTGCCAGCGTACATAGAGACAGGGTCTATGGCTACACCTTC.

The chain joins TRBV12-5 to TRBJ1-1, with TRBD1 as a possible D gene (6 bases). V gave up 5 bases and J gave up 2 bases, with 15 bases separating them. Germline V CDR1 and CDR2: LGHNT, FRNRAP. This CDR3 is 15 amino acids long. The CDR3: CASGTYRVLNTEAFF. The CDR3 region has the DNA TGTGCTAGTGGTACATACAGGGTGTTAAACACTGAAGCTTTCTTT.

V is TRBV5-1 and J is TRBJ1-4, with TRBD1 matching over 7 bases. The CDR3 length is 14 residues. The germline V gene has CDR1 SGHRS and CDR2 YFSETQ. Trimming cost V 3 bases and J 2 bases; bases outside gene matches: 1. CDR3 sequence: CASSSGGTNEKLFF. In nucleotides, the CDR3 is TGCGCCAGCAGCTCAGGGGGTACTAATGAAAAACTGTTTTTT.

This chain connects TRBV9 to TRBJ2-1; D may be TRBD1 or TRBD2 (5 bases each). The CDR3 covers 13 residues. V lost 4 bases and J 8 bases, leaving 13 bases between the germline ends. Germline-derived CDR1 and CDR2 are SGDLS and YYNGEE. The CDR3 reads CASSPSGRYEQFF. Here the CDR3 DNA reads TGTGCCAGCAGCCCGTCGGGGCGATATGAGCAGTTCTTC.

V gene TRBV3-1 (or the pseudogene TRBV3-2) combines with J gene TRBJ2-2; tentative D call: TRBD2 (5 bases). Germline V gives CDR1 LGHDT, CDR2 YNNKEL (reference sequence). Trimming removed 0 bases from V and 5 bases from J, with 10 bases in between. This CDR3 has 15 residues. CDR3 amino acids: CASSQDTGYTGELFF. The CDR3 nucleotides read TGTGCCAGCAGCCAAGATACGGGGTATACCGGGGAGCTGTTTTTT.

The V and J genes are TRBV5-4 and TRBJ1-3; 10 nucleotides match TRBD1. J was trimmed by 0 bases and V by 0 bases; bases with no gene match: 3. In germline, CDR1 is SGHNT, CDR2 YYREEE (reference sequence). The CDR3 extends over 17 amino acids. This CDR3 reads CASSLAGDRGSGNTIYF. CDR3 nucleotides: TGTGCCAGCAGCTTGGCAGGGGACAGGGGCTCTGGAAACACCATATATTTT.

The chain links TRBV2 to TRBJ2-5, with TRBD1 matching 7 bases. V trimming: 7 bases; J trimming: 3 bases; junction bases outside the gene matches: 5. The CDR3 loop spans 13 amino acids. Germline lookup yields CDR1 SNHLY and CDR2 FYNNEI. This CDR3 reads CASNRGREETQYF. DNA of the CDR3: TGTGCCAGCAATAGGGGGCGGGAAGAGACCCAGTACTTC.

In this sample, this clone turned up a few times. Other DNA sequences of this sample code for an identical CDR3. The chain links TRBV18 to TRBJ2-3; D is undetermined. Deletions cut 3 bases from V and 5 bases from J, with 6 bases between. Germline CDR1 reads KGHSH; CDR2 reads LQKENI. The CDR3 is 12 amino acids. Here the CDR3 DNA reads TGTGCCAGCTCACCGGGCGGAGATACGCAGTATTTT. This sequence encodes CASSPGGDTQYF.

The J gene is TRBJ1-4, the V gene TRBV3-1 (or the pseudogene TRBV3-2); the D is unclear. Trimming took off 1 base at V and 0 bases at J, with 12 bases between the two ends. Per the germline V gene, CDR1 is LGHDT and CDR2 is YNNKEL (reference sequence). The CDR3 has 17 residues. In nucleotides, the CDR3 is TGTGCCAGCAGCCAAGTGCCGCTTTGGACAACTAATGAAAAACTGTTTTTT. This sequence encodes CASSQVPLWTTNEKLFF.

The rearrangement joins TRBV11-3 to TRBJ2-2; D call uncertain. Germline lookup yields CDR1 SGHNT and CDR2 YENEEA. Trimming removed 5 bases at V and 2 bases at J, with 6 bases between. This CDR3 comprises 13 residues. The CDR3 here is CASSALNTGELFF. The DNA of the CDR3 is TGTGCCAGCAGCGCCTTAAACACCGGGGAGCTGTTTTTT.

The chain combines TRBV5-4 with TRBJ2-7, with 9 bases aligning to TRBD1. This CDR3 comprises 13 residues. The junction had 8 bases not matched to a gene; V was cut back by 4 bases and J by 9 bases. Germline CDR1 SGHNT, CDR2 YYREEE (reference sequence). The CDR3, as DNA: TGTGCCAGCAGCCCGGGACAGGGTAGGCGGCAGTACTTC. It codes for CASSPGQGRRQYF.